This T cell receptor beta chain was sequenced during a study of T-cell memory formation after mild COVID-19. Findings of the study overall: The study detected some responding clones in pre-infection memory, suggesting cross-reactive memory joined. The authors did not confirm SARS-CoV-2 specificity of second-wave clones peaking day 37.

The table lists this clonotype with a few counts. Its specificity is unknown. Germline-derived CDR1 and CDR2 are MNHNS and SASEGT. The CDR3 totals 11 residues. V was cut by 10 bases and J by 13 bases, with 17 bases left in between. It was 5'RACE with constant-segment primers that produced the TCR alpha and TCR beta cDNA libraries, which carried sample barcodes and UMIs. TCRdb independently ran MiXCR on the 5' RACE reads; one entry per CDR3 protein. Of a few hundred thousand distinct CDR3 sequences listed, more than 15% are singletons. The receptor comes from a man between 18 and 35 years old who had mild COVID-19 (a few samples of this study predate the infection). Cell type and time point are not known. Specimen: PBMCs or a T cell subset sorted from them (not recorded which). V and J are TRBV6-1 and TRBJ1-5, with a possible D match to TRBD1 (5 bases). DNA for the CDR3: TGTGCCACTGGGACTTCCCTAGGACAGCATTTT. It encodes CATGTSLGQHF.